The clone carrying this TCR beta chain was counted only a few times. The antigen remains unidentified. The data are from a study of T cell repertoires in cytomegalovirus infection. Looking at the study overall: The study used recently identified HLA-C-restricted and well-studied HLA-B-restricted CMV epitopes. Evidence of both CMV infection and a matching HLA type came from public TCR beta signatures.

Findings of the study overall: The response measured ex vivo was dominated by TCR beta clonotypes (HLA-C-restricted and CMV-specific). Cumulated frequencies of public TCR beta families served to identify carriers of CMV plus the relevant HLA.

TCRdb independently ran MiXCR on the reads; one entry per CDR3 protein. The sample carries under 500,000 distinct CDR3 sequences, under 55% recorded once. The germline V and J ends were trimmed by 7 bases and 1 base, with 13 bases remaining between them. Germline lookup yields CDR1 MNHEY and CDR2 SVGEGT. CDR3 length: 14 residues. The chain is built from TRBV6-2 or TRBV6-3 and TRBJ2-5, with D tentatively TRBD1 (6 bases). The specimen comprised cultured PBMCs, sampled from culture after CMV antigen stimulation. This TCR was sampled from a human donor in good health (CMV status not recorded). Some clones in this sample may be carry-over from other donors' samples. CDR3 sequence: CASKTGPLQETQYF. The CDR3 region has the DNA TGTGCCAGCAAGACAGGCCCCCTCCAAGAGACCCAGTACTTC.